The rows below give T cell receptor beta chains drawn from one sample of a study of Graves' ophthalmopathy and Graves' hyperthyroidism. TCRdb passed the multiplex PCR reads through MiXCR, listing each CDR3 protein once. The sample consists of about 740,000 distinct CDR3 sequences, 35% to 50% of them appearing once. The material sequenced was peripheral blood. The receptors were gathered from an adult man with Graves' ophthalmopathy. CDR3s include the opening cysteine and the closing phenylalanine or tryptophan. A D gene is named only where the DNA matches it firmly. Rows give clone size only sometimes, using once, few, many, or a class for an expanded clone.

D	size	V	J	DNA	CDR3
.	.	TRBV7-9	TRBJ2-6	TGTGCCAGCAGCTTTAGTGGGGGGGCTCCTAAAGGGGCCAACGTCCTGACTTTC	CASSFSGGAPKGANVLTF
TRBD1	many	TRBV12-3/TRBV12-4	TRBJ1-6	TGTGCCAGCAAAGGGACAGGGGGCTACGGTTCACCCCTCCACTTT	CASKGTGGYGSPLHF
.	few	TRBV7-7	TRBJ2-2	TGTGCCAGCAGCCCGGTAGCGTCAGGCGGGGAGCTGTTTTTT	CASSPVASGGELFF
.	few	TRBV20-1	TRBJ2-7	TGCAGTGCCAGGGACAAACTCTCCTACGAGCAGTACTTC	CSARDKLSYEQYF
.	.	TRBV10-3	TRBJ2-2	TGTGCCAGCAGTGAAGGGGGGGCCTGGGACACCGGGGAGCTGTTTTTT	CASSEGGAWDTGELFF
.	.	TRBV7-9	TRBJ1-5	TGTGCCAGCAGCTTAGGAGAGGGGCCCAACCTCAATCAGCCCCAGCATTTT	CASSLGEGPNLNQPQHF
TRBD2	.	TRBV7-9	TRBJ2-6	TGTGCCAGCAGCCCGGGGGGAGGGGCCAACGTCCTGACTTTC	CASSPGGGANVLTF
TRBD1	.	TRBV9	TRBJ2-7	TGTGCCAGCAGTACCCAGGGACAGTTCTACGAGCAGTACTTC	CASSTQGQFYEQYF
.	.	TRBV15	TRBJ2-1	TGTGCCACCAGCGGACTGCCAGGTGACAGCTCCTACAATGAGCAGTTCTTC	CATSGLPGDSSYNEQFF
TRBD1	many	TRBV10-3	TRBJ1-1	TGTGCCATCAGTGTTGACAGGGTTTTCACTGAAGCTTTCTTT	CAISVDRVFTEAFF
.	.	TRBV2	TRBJ2-7	TGTGCCAGCAGTGCGGGGGTACAGGCCTACGAGCAGTACTTC	CASSAGVQAYEQYF
.	.	TRBV10-3	TRBJ2-3	TGTGCCATCAGTGAGGTAGCGGGCACAGATACGCAGTATTTT	CAISEVAGTDTQYF
TRBD1	.	TRBV10-3	TRBJ2-5	TGTGCCATCAGCGCCTTGGGGCAGGGGGAAGAGACCCAGTACTTC	CAISALGQGEETQYF
.	.	TRBV5-1	TRBJ1-2	TGTGCCAGCAGCCAAGAACCGAATGGCTACACCTTC	CASSQEPNGYTF
TRBD1	.	TRBV20-1	TRBJ1-2	TGCAGTGCTAGAAACCGGGGCAGGGGGTCTTATGGCTACACCTTC	CSARNRGRGSYGYTF
TRBD1	.	TRBV7-9	TRBJ1-2	TGTGCCAGCAGCTTAAGGCTTCCGCAGGGGGGACGGGGCTACACCTTC	CASSLRLPQGGRGYTF
TRBD1	.	TRBV7-3	TRBJ2-1	TGTGCCAGCAGCTTATCACAGGGGCGGAATGAGCAGTTCTTC	CASSLSQGRNEQFF
.	.	TRBV6-5	TRBJ1-5	TGTGCCAGTATGGGTGGGGGAAGGAACCAGCCCCAGCATTTT	CASMGGGRNQPQHF
.	.	TRBV20-1	TRBJ2-5	TGCAGTGCTAGGCGGGACGGCGGTCGAGAGACCCAGTACTTC	CSARRDGGRETQYF
.	many	TRBV11-2	TRBJ2-5	TGTGCCAGCAGGCCCCAAGCCGGGCGGGAGACCCAGTACTTC	CASRPQAGRETQYF
.	.	TRBV20-1	TRBJ1-6	TGCAGTGCTAGATCGGGGGTGCGAAATTCACCCCTCCACTTT	CSARSGVRNSPLHF
.	.	TRBV7-2	TRBJ1-4	TGTGCCAGCAGCAGAGAACTACTGGACTCAACTAATGAAAAACTGTTTTTT	CASSRELLDSTNEKLFF
TRBD1	few	TRBV20-1	TRBJ1-2	TGCAGTGCTAGAGATCCGTCGACAGGGCCTAACTATGGCTACACCTTC	CSARDPSTGPNYGYTF
TRBD1	.	TRBV10-1	TRBJ2-7	TGCGCCAGCAGTGAGGGCCCCCCGGGACAGGGGGCGCCCGAGCAGTACTTC	CASSEGPPGQGAPEQYF
.	many	TRBV19	TRBJ1-5	TGTGCCAGTACCATCCGGGGAGGGGGCAATCAGCCCCAGCATTTT	CASTIRGGGNQPQHF
.	.	TRBV25-1	TRBJ1-5	TGTGCTAGCAGTGAAAGCGCGAATCAGCCCCCGCATTTT	CASSESANQPPHF
TRBD2	once	TRBV11-2	TRBJ2-7	TGTGCCAGCAGCCCGGGGGGGTACGGGACCTACGAGCAGTACTTC	CASSPGGYGTYEQYF
.	.	TRBV19	TRBJ1-2	TGTGCCAGTAGTATGGCCCTGATGGGAGGCTATGGCTACACCTTC	CASSMALMGGYGYTF
TRBD1	few	TRBV2	TRBJ2-5	TGTGCCAGCAGTTGGACAGGGAGTTTCCAAGAGACCCAGTACTTC	CASSWTGSFQETQYF
.	many	TRBV11-2	TRBJ1-1	TGTGCCAGCAGCCTACGGCCAGGTGAAGCTTTCTTT	CASSLRPGEAFF
.	few	TRBV7-8	TRBJ1-4	TGTGCCAGCAGCTTAGAGGCGGCAGGGACTAATGAAAAACTGTTTTTT	CASSLEAAGTNEKLFF
.	once	TRBV6-2/TRBV6-3	TRBJ1-2	TGTGCCAGCAGTCCTAATCCCCTACTACAGGGATTTTTCTATGGCTACACCTTC	CASSPNPLLQGFFYGYTF
.	.	TRBV7-9	TRBJ2-5	TGCGCCAGCAGCCCCATGGACAGTAGCAATCAGCCCCAGTACTTC	CASSPMDSSNQPQYF
.	few	TRBV24-1	TRBJ1-5	TGTGCCAGCAGTGAAAACCCAGGACCGAAGCCCCAGCATTTT	CASSENPGPKPQHF
TRBD2	few	TRBV7-9	TRBJ2-6	TGTGCCAGCAGCTTCTCTAGCGGGAGATTCTCTGGGGCCAACGTCCTGACTTTC	CASSFSSGRFSGANVLTF
.	.	TRBV7-9	TRBJ1-1	TGTGCCAGCAGCTTAGGGCTTGGGGCGCGTGAAGCTTTCTTT	CASSLGLGAREAFF
.	.	TRBV7-9	TRBJ2-5	TGTGCCAGCAGCATACGGCGGGAGACCCAGTACTTC	CASSIRRETQYF
TRBD1	.	TRBV19	TRBJ1-6	TGTGCCTGGACGGGACAGTATAATTCACCCCTCCACTTT	CAWTGQYNSPLHF
TRBD1	.	TRBV19	TRBJ1-2	TGTGCCAGTAACCTTCCAGGGGGAACACCCGTCGGCTACACCTTC	CASNLPGGTPVGYTF
.	few	TRBV20-1	TRBJ2-7	TGCAGTGCTTCTCCCCCGTGGGCCGGGTGGGAGCAGTACTTC	CSASPPWAGWEQYF
.	many	TRBV7-9	TRBJ1-4	TGTGCCAGCAGCCCAGGGGAAAAACTGTTTTTT	CASSPGEKLFF
.	.	TRBV29-1	TRBJ1-4	TGCAGTGCTCCCTGGGGTGTTGAAAAACTGTTTTTT	CSAPWGVEKLFF
TRBD2	.	TRBV5-5	TRBJ2-5	TGTGCCAGCAGCCTGGACGGGAGGGCCTGGGAGACCCAGTACTTC	CASSLDGRAWETQYF
.	many	TRBV7-8	TRBJ1-1	TGTGCCAGCAGCCGCATCGGGAATTGGGCTTTCTTT	CASSRIGNWAFF
.	.	TRBV6-5	TRBJ1-5	TGTGCCAGCAGTTCCGCATCTACCGGGGCCAACAATCAGCCCCAGCATTTT	CASSSASTGANNQPQHF
.	many	TRBV7-2	TRBJ2-5	TGTGCCAGCAGCTTAGATTTAGAGACCCAGTACTTC	CASSLDLETQYF
.	many	TRBV7-2	TRBJ1-1	TGTGCCAGCAGCTTATGGGTGATGAACACTGAAGCTTTCTTT	CASSLWVMNTEAFF
.	many	TRBV29-1	TRBJ2-5	TGCAGCGTCTCAGACAGCCAAGAGACCCAGTACTTC	CSVSDSQETQYF
.	.	TRBV15	TRBJ2-5	TGTGCCACCAGCAGTCAGTTGGGGCCGGGGGAGACCCAGTACTTC	CATSSQLGPGETQYF
TRBD2	.	TRBV20-1	TRBJ2-7	TGCAGAATGACTAGCGGCGATTCCTACGAGCAGTACTTC	CRMTSGDSYEQYF
.	few	TRBV4-1	TRBJ1-1	TGCGCCAGCAGCCATGCAGACAGGAACACTGAAGCTTTCTTT	CASSHADRNTEAFF
TRBD1	.	TRBV29-1	TRBJ1-1	TGCAGCGTGTCCCGGGACAGGGCTGCTGAAGCTTTCTTT	CSVSRDRAAEAFF
.	few	TRBV19	TRBJ1-1	TGTGCCAGTAGGCTCGGGGGCGATATCACTGAAGCTTTCTTT	CASRLGGDITEAFF
.	.	TRBV25-1	TRBJ2-2	TGTGCCAGCCACAAGGGGAATACAAACACCGGGGAGCTGTTTTTT	CASHKGNTNTGELFF
.	few	TRBV20-1	TRBJ1-3	TGCAGTGCTAGAGAGGGGAAGGGGGCTGGAAACACCATATATTTT	CSAREGKGAGNTIYF
.	.	TRBV7-2	TRBJ2-7	TGTGCCAGCAGTTTAGCCCTACAGATATCCTACGAGCAGTACTTC	CASSLALQISYEQYF
TRBD1	.	TRBV5-5	TRBJ1-3	TGTGCCAGCAGCTGGGGACAGAGAACTCTCTCTGGAAACACCATATATTTT	CASSWGQRTLSGNTIYF
.	many	TRBV29-1	TRBJ1-3	TGCAGCGTCCGAGGAACCGGGGGGGACTCTGGAAACACCATATATTTT	CSVRGTGGDSGNTIYF
.	.	TRBV25-1	TRBJ2-5	TGTGCCAGCAGCCAACAGGGCGTATCGGAGACCCAGTACTTC	CASSQQGVSETQYF
.	.	TRBV19	TRBJ1-1	TGTGCCAGTAGTAACGGCAGCAACACTGAAGCTTTCTTT	CASSNGSNTEAFF